Listed here is a single T cell receptor beta chain. The protocol was immunoSEQ multiplex PCR, while the TCRdb copy is restricted to in-frame clones and leaves out a portion. In the table there are 250,000 or so clones, roughly 86% of which are singletons. This record belongs to a study of blood T cell repertoires in COVID-19. Study overall: The analysed material was cDNA or gDNA that came from T cells, B-cell-depleted T cells, or PBMCs.

Germline CDR1 and CDR2: SGDLS and YYNGEE. The CDR3 is 16 amino acids. V gave up 0 bases and J gave up 8 bases; unmatched junction bases: 10. The specimen was peripheral blood. The sequence was obtained from a man at least 80 years old with acute or convalescent COVID-19. The chain combines TRBV9 with TRBJ1-4; 7 positions agree with TRBD1. CDR3: CASSVGGGGAGEKLFF. As DNA, the CDR3 is TGTGCCAGCAGCGTAGGAGGAGGGGGCGCGGGAGAAAAACTGTTTTTT. Drawing the rest from reference TRBV9 and TRBJ1-4, the complete variable domain is DSGVTQTPKHLITATGQRVTLRCSPRSGDLSVYWYQQSLDQGLQFLIQYYNGEERAKGNILERFSAQQFPDLHSELNLSSLELGDSALYFCASSVGGGGAGEKLFFGSGTQLSVL.